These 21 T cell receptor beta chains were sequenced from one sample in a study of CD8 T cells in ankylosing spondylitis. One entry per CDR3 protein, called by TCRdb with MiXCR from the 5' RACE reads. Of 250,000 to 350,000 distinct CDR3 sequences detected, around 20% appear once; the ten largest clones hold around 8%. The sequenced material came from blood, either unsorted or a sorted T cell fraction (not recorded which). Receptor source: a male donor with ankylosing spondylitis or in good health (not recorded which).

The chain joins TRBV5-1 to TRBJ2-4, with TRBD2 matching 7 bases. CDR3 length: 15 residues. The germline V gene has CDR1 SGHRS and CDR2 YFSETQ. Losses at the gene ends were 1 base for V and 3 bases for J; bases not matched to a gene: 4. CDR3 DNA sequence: TGCGCCAGCAGCTTGACGGGAGGTGGCAAAAACATTCAGTACTTC. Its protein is CASSLTGGGKNIQYF.

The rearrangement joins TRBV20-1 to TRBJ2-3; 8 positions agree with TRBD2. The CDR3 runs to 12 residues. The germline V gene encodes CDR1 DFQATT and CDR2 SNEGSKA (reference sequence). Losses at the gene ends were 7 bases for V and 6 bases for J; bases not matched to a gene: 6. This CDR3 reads CSGGLVSDTQYF. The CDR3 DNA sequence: TGCAGTGGGGGACTAGTCTCCGATACGCAGTATTTT.

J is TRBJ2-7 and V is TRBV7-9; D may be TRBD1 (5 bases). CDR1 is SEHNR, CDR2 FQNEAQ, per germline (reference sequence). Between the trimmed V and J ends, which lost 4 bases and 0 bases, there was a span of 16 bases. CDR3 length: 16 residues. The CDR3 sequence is CASSSSGWGGSYEQYV. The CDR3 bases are TGTGCCAGCAGCTCGTCGGGCTGGGGCGGCTCCTACGAGCAGTACGTC.

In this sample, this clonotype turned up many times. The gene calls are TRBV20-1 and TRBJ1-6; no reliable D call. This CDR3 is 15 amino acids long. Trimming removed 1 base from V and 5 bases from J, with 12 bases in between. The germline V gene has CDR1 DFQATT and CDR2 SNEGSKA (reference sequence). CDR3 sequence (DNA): TGCAGTGCTAGAGCTCAAGAAAGGGATAATTCACCCCTCCACTTT. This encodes CSARAQERDNSPLHF.

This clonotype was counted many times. The CDR3 region is CASRIDRVGTEAFF. The CDR3 DNA sequence: TGTGCCAGCAGGATCGACAGGGTAGGGACTGAAGCTTTCTTT. The chain uses TRBV28 and TRBJ1-1, with TRBD1 matching over 7 bases. This CDR3 has 14 amino acids. Germline values: CDR1 MDHEN, CDR2 SYDVKM. Germline trimming cut 6 bases from V and 5 bases from J; bases unmatched to any gene: 9.

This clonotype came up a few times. Here the CDR3 DNA reads TGTGCCAGCAGCCTACGGAATGCGGGACAGGGGAGGAACATTCAGTACTTC. Translation gives CASSLRNAGQGRNIQYF. V gene TRBV12-3 or TRBV12-4 combines with J gene TRBJ2-4; 10 bases map to TRBD1. The CDR3 is 17 amino acids. J was trimmed by 7 bases and V by 6 bases; bases with no gene match: 15.

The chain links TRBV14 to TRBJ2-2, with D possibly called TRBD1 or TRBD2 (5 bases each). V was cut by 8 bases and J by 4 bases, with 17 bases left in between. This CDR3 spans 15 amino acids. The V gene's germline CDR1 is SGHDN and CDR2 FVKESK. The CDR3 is CASGEGRVFTGELFF. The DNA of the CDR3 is TGTGCCAGCGGCGAGGGCAGGGTGTTCACCGGGGAGCTGTTTTTT.

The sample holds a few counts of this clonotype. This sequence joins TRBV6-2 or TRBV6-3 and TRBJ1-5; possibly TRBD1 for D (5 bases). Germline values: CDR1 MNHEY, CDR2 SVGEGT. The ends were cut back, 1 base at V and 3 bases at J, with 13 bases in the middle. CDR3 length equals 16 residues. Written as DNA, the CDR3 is TGTGCCAGCAGTTACTATACAGGTCCCTCCAATCAGCCCCAGCATTTT. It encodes CASSYYTGPSNQPQHF.

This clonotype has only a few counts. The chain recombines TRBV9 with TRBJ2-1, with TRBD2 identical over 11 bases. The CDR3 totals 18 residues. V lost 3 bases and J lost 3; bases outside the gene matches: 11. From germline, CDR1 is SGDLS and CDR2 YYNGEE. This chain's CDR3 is CASSAGSLTSGGYNEQFF. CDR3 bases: TGTGCCAGCAGCGCGGGCTCTTTAACTAGCGGGGGCTACAATGAGCAGTTCTTC. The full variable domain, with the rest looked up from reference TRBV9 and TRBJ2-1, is DSGVTQTPKHLITATGQRVTLRCSPRSGDLSVYWYQQSLDQGLQFLIQYYNGEERAKGNILERFSAQQFPDLHSELNLSSLELGDSALYFCASSAGSLTSGGYNEQFFGPGTRLTVL.

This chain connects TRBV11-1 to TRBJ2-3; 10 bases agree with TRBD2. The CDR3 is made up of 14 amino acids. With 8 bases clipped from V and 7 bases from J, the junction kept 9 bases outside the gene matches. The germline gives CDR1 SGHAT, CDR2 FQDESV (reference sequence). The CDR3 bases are TGTGCCAGCGAGAGCGGGGGGGCCGCGAATACGCAGTATTTT. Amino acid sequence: CASESGGAANTQYF.

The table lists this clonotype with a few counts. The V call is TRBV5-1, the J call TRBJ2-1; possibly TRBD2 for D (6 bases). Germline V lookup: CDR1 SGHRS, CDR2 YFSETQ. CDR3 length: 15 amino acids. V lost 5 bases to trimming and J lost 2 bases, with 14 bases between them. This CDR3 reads CASRPLASAYNEQFF. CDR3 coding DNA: TGCGCCAGCAGACCGCTAGCGTCTGCCTACAATGAGCAGTTCTTC.

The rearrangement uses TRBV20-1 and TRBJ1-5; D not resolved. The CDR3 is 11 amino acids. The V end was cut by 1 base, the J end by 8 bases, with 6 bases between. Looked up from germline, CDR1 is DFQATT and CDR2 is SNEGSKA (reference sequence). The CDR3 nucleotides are TGCAGTGCTAGAGTTGGGGAGCCCCAGCATTTT. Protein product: CSARVGEPQHF.

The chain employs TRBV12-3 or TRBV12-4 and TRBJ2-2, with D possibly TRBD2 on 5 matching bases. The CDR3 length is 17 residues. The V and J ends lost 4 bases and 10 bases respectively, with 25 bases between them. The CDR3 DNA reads TGTGCCAGCAGTTCCTTTCTGGGCGCCGGGGTCGTGAAGGAGCTGTTTTTT. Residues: CASSSFLGAGVVKELFF.

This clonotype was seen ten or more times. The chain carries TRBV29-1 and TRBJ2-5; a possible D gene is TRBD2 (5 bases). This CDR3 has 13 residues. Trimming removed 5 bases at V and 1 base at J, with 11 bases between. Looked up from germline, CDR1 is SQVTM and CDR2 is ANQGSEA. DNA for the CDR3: TGCAGCGTTTGGGAGCGGATCCAAGAGACCCAGTACTTC. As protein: CSVWERIQETQYF. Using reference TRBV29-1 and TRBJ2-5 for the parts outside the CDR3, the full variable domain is SAVISQKPSRDICQRGTSLTIQCQVDSQVTMMFWYRQQPGQSLTLIATANQGSEATYESGFVIDKFPISRPNLTFSTLTVSNMSPEDSSIYLCSVWERIQETQYFGPGTRLLVL.

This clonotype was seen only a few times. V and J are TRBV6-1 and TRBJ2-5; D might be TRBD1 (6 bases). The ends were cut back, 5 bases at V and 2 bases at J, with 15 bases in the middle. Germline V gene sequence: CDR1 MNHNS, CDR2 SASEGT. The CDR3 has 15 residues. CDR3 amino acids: CASSPYGTKQETQYF. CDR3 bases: TGTGCCAGCAGTCCGTACGGGACAAAACAAGAGACCCAGTACTTC.

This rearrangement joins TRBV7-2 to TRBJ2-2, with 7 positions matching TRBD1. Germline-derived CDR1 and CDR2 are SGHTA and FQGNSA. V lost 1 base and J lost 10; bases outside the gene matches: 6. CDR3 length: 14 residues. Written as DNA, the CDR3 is TGTGCCAGCAGCTTAGAAGGCGGACAGGCGGAGCTGTTTTTT. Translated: CASSLEGGQAELFF.

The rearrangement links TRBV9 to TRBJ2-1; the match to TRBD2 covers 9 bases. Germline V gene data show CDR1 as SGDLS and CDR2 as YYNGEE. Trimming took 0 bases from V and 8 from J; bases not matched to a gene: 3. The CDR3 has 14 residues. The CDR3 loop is CASSVVAGGHEQFF. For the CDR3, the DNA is TGTGCCAGCAGCGTAGTGGCGGGAGGGCATGAGCAGTTCTTC.

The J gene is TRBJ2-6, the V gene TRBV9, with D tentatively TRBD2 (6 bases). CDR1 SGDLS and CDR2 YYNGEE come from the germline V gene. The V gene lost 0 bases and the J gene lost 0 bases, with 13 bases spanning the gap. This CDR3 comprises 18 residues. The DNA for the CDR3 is TGTGCCAGCAGCGTAGCCGGGACTTACTACTCTGGGGCCAACGTCCTGACTTTC. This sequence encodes CASSVAGTYYSGANVLTF.

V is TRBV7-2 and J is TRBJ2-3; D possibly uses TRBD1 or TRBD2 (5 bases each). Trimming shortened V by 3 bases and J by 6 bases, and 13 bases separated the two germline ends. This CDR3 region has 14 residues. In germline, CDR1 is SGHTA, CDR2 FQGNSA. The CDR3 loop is CASSFTPGRDTQYF. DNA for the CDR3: TGTGCCAGCAGCTTCACACCGGGACGGGATACGCAGTATTTT.

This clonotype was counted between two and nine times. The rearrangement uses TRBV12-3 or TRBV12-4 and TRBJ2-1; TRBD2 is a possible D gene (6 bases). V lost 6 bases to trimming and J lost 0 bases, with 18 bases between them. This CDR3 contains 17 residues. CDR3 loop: CASRREAGGLSYNEQFF. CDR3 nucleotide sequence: TGTGCCAGCAGAAGAGAAGCCGGGGGTCTCTCCTACAATGAGCAGTTCTTC.

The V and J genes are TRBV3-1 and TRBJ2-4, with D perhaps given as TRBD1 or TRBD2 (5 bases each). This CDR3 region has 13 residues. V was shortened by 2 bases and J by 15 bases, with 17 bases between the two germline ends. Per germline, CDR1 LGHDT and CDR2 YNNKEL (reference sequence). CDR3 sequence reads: CASSQTGRTFPYF. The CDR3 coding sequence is TGTGCCAGCAGCCAAACGGGACGCACCTTTCCGTACTTC.